Detailed here is one TCR beta chain. There is no known antigen for this receptor. No clone much larger than this one lies a single base away; base qualities are absent. The library relied on 5' RACE. Reads for this sample came from an Illumina HiSeq 2000. A universal primer binding site was added through template switching, and the final cDNA carried a unique molecular identifier so that TCR cDNA molecules could be counted accurately. First-strand cDNA for TCR alpha and beta chains was synthesized from specific primers in the conserved constant-segment region. To control for contamination, each cDNA library was double barcoded with a SMART-Mk sample barcode plus Illumina barcodes. TruSeq adapter sequences and Illumina sample barcodes were added in two successive PCR steps. The TCR alpha and beta cDNA libraries were sequenced on the Illumina HiSeq platform using custom primers. The study's processing was this. MiGEC was used to process raw reads and extract unique molecular identifiers, and MiXCR was used to find CDR3 positions. For each individual, recombination models were inferred using an EM algorithm with the repgenHMM and IGoR tools. Shared clonotype analysis was performed with the tcR package in R, normalizing sharing by the product of cloneset sizes. Out-of-frame nonproductive sequences were analyzed to study raw recombination free of thymic and clonal selection effects. TCRdb reprocessing: public reads trimmed at Q25 with fastp, clones called with MiXCR, in-frame beta chains kept. All rows with the same CDR3 protein become a single entry with the most common DNA and genes. TCRdb, not the authors, supplied the V and J calls. The sample data list 1.5 million to 2 million distinct CDR3 sequences, and less than 35% of these were observed just once. Together, the top ten hold about 0.27% of the sample.

Every donor was a healthy Caucasian. These data come from a study of identical twins (dated by TCRdb to the mid-2010s). About the full investigation: To test whether fetal clonotypes persist, this study deep-sequenced TCR alpha and beta repertoires from monozygotic twins, from unrelated adults of various ages, and from cord blood. Replicate twin experiments were performed at different times using different library preparation protocols to rule out contamination. The investigation overall reported the following: Conclusions relied on cross-sectional statistical analysis, since the same donors could not be followed over many years. In beta out-of-frame sequences, excess twin sharing was weaker, because having fewer shared sequences lowered the signal-to-noise ratio. Fewer insertions were carried by abundant cord blood beta clonotypes; a weaker similar trend was observed in young adult naive repertoires, while no such trend was observed in memory repertoires. Invariant T cells such as MAIT and iNKT could partly confound zero-insertion analyses, though diverse VJ usage argued against this for most clonotypes. Compared with coincidental sharing between unrelated individuals, out-of-frame TCR alpha sequences shared between twins had an excess of sequences with low generation probability. In monozygotic twins, out-of-frame TCR alpha sharing was systematically underestimated by recombination models, although the models agreed with sharing between unrelated individuals.

The germline V gene supplies CDR1 MGHRA and CDR2 YSYEKL. V and J lose 0 bases and 2 bases, and a span of 8 bases separates them. The CDR3 holds 15 amino acids from the cysteine to the phenylalanine. This entry keeps only the CDR3 DNA: 45 bases, framed from base 1. The TCR originated in a newborn girl in good health. What was sequenced was cord blood. The V and J segments used are TRBV4-1 and TRBJ1-5; no confident D gene assignment can be made. CDR3 region: CASSQEVAGNQPQHF. The sequence in DNA is TGCGCCAGCAGCCAAGAGGTGGCAGGCAATCAGCCCCAGCATTTT.